This T cell receptor beta chain originates from a study of T cell repertoires in cytomegalovirus infection. Background on the study: Epitope selection comprised recently identified HLA-C-restricted CMV epitopes and well-studied HLA-B-restricted CMV epitopes.

In this sample, this clonotype turned up a few times. The antigen is unknown. General study findings and limits: People with CMV and the relevant HLA were identified by cumulative public TCR beta family frequency.

CDR3 length: 13 amino acids. Germline values: CDR1 LNHDA, CDR2 SQIVND (reference sequence). Trimming at V came to 7 bases and at J to 2 bases, leaving 5 bases not matched to a gene. MiXCR, applied by TCRdb to the reads, yields one record per CDR3 protein. The sample has approximately 730,000 distinct CDR3 sequences; approximately 33% are singletons. The sample in question was cultured PBMCs, obtained from culture after CMV antigen stimulation. The sequence was obtained from a human donor in good health (CMV status not recorded). Some clones in this sample may be carry-over from other donors' samples. The chain recombines TRBV19 with TRBJ2-7, with 7 positions matching TRBD2. Here the CDR3 reads CASMERGTYEQYF. In DNA form, the CDR3 reads TGTGCCAGTATGGAGCGGGGCACCTACGAGCAGTACTTC.